The next 5 T cell receptor beta chains were all read from a single sample in a study of T cell repertoires in cytomegalovirus infection. Each CDR3 protein gets one entry after TCRdb re-called the reads with MiXCR. This sample has 100,000 to 150,000 distinct CDR3 sequences, with 8.8% found just once. Material for sequencing was PBMCs. These receptors came from a human donor in good health (CMV status not recorded). Some clones in this sample may be carry-over from other donors' samples.

The chain employs TRBV19 and TRBJ1-2; perhaps TRBD1 as D (5 bases). V gave up 4 bases and J gave up 6 bases, with 6 bases separating them. The length of the CDR3 is 11 residues. Germline loops: CDR1 LNHDA, CDR2 SQIVND (reference sequence). CDR3 sequence reads: CASSTGHGYTF. CDR3 in DNA: TGTGCCAGTAGTACAGGGCATGGCTACACCTTC.

CDR3 sequence reads: CASSPQGWYNEQFF. CDR3 DNA sequence: TGTGCCAGCAGTCCTCAAGGGTGGTACAATGAGCAGTTCTTC. The chain joins TRBV27 to TRBJ2-1; D remains ambiguous. CDR1 is MNHEY, CDR2 SMNVEV, per germline (reference sequence). CDR3 length: 14 amino acids. Trimming shortened V by 5 bases and J by 4 bases, and 12 bases separated the two germline ends.

This clonotype was picked up many times. J is TRBJ2-3 and V is TRBV11-2, with D tentatively TRBD2 (5 bases). The CDR3 totals 14 residues. CDR1 and CDR2 from the germline V gene are SGHAT and FQNNGV. Trimming removed 1 base at V and 3 bases at J, with 8 bases between. CDR3 sequence (DNA): TGTGCCAGCAGCTTAGGAGGGCCAACAGATACGCAGTATTTT. Its protein is CASSLGGPTDTQYF.

V is TRBV7-6 and J is TRBJ2-7; no definite D call. CDR3 length: 14 residues. V was clipped by 5 bases and J by 3 bases, with 14 bases between them. The germline CDR1 and CDR2 sequences are SGHVS and FNYEAQ. This CDR3 is CASSPYRSYYEQYF. CDR3 nucleotide sequence: TGTGCCAGCAGCCCCTACCGGAGCTACTACGAGCAGTACTTC.

Ten or more counts support this clonotype. This sequence joins TRBV20-1 and TRBJ2-3; 10 bases line up with TRBD2. CDR3 length: 16 residues. V shed 4 bases, J shed 10 bases, and the junction held 17 bases outside the gene matches. CDR1 is DFQATT and CDR2 is SNEGSKA in the germline V gene (reference sequence). The CDR3 DNA reads as TGCAGTGCTATCCCAGAGGAGACTAGCGGGCGATGGTCGCAGTATTTT. Translation gives CSAIPEETSGRWSQYF.